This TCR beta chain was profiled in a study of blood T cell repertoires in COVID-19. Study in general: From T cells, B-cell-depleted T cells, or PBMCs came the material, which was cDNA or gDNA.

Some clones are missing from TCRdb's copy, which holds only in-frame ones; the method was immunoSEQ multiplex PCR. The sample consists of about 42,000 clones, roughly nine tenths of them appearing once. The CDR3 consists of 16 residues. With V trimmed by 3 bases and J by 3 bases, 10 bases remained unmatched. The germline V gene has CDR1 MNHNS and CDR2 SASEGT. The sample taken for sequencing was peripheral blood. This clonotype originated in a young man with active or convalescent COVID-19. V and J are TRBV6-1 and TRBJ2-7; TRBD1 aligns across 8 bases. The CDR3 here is CASSDPGGARVYEQYF. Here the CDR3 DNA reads TGTGCCAGCAGTGACCCAGGGGGCGCCAGGGTCTACGAGCAGTACTTC.